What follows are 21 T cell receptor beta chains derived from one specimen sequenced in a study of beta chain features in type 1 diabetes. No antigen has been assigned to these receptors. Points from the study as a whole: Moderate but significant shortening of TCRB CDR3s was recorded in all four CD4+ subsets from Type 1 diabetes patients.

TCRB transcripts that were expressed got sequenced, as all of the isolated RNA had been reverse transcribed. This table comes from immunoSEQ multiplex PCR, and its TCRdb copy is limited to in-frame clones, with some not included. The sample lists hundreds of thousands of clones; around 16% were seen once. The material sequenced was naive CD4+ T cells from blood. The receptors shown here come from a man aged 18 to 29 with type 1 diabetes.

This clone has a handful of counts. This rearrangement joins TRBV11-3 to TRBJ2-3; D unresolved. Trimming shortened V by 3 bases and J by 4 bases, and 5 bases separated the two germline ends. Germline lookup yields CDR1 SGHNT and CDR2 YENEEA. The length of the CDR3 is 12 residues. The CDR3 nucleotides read TGTGCCAGCAGCTTCGGGTCAGATACGCAGTATTTT. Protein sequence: CASSFGSDTQYF.

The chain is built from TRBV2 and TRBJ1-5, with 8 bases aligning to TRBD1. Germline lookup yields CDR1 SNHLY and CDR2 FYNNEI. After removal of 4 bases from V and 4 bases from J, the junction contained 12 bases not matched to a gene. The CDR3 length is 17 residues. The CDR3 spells CASSVSDRGALNQPQHF. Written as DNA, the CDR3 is TGTGCCAGCAGTGTCTCCGACAGGGGCGCCCTAAATCAGCCCCAGCATTTT.

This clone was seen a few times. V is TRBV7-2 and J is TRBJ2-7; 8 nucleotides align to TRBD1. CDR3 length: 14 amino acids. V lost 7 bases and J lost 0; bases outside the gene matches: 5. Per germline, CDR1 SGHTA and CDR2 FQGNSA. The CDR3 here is CASTRDRSSYEQYF. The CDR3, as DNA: TGTGCCAGCACCAGGGACAGGAGCTCCTACGAGCAGTACTTC. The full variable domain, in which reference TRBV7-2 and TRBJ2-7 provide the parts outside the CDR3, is GAGVSQSPSNKVTEKGKDVELRCDPISGHTALYWYRQSLGQGLEFLIYFQGNSAPDKSGLPSDRFSAERTGGSVSTLTIQRTQQEDSAVYLCASTRDRSSYEQYFGPGTRLTVT.

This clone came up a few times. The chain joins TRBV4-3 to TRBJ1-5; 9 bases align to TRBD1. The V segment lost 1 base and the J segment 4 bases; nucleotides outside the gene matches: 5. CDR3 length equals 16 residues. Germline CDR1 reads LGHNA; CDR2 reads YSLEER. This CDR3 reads CASSQGWDRVNQPQHF. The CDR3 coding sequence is TGCGCCAGCAGCCAAGGTTGGGACAGGGTGAATCAGCCCCAGCATTTT.

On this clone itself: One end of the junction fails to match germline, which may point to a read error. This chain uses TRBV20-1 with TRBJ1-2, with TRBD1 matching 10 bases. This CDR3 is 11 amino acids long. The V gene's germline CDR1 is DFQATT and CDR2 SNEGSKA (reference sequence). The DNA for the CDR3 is TGCAGTGCAACCCCGGGACAGGGGCACCGCTTC. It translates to CSATPGQGHRF.

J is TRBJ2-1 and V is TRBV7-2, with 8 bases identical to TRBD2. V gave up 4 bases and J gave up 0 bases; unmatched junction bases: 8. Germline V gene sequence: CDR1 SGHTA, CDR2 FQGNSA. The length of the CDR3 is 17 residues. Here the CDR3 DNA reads TGTGCCAGCAGCTCAACCGGGAGGGATGGCTCCTACAATGAGCAGTTCTTC. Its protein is CASSSTGRDGSYNEQFF. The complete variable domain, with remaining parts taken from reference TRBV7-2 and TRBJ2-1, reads GAGVSQSPSNKVTEKGKDVELRCDPISGHTALYWYRQSLGQGLEFLIYFQGNSAPDKSGLPSDRFSAERTGGSVSTLTIQRTQQEDSAVYLCASSSTGRDGSYNEQFFGPGTRLTVL.

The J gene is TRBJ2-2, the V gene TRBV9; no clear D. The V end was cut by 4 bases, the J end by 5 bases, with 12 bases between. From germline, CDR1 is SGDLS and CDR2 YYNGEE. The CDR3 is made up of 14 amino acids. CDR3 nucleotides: TGTGCCAGCAGCCCCCAACTTAATACCGGGGAGCTGTTTTTT. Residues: CASSPQLNTGELFF.

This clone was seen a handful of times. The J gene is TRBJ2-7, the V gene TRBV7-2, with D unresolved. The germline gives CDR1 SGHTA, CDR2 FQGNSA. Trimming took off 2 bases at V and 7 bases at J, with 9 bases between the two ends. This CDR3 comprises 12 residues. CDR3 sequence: CASSLIVREQYF. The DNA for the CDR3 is TGTGCCAGCAGCTTAATAGTCAGGGAGCAGTACTTC.

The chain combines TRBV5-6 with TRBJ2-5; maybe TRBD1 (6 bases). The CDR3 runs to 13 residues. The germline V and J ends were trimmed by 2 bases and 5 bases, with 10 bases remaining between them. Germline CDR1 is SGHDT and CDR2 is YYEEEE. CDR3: CASSLLQGETQYF. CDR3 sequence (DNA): TGTGCCAGCAGCTTACTACAGGGTGAGACCCAGTACTTC.

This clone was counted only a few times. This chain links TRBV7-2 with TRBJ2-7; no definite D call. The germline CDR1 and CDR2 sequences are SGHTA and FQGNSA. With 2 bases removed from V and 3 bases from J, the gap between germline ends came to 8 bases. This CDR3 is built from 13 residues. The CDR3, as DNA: TGTGCCAGCAGCTTATTGGCCAGCTACGAGCAGTACTTC. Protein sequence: CASSLLASYEQYF. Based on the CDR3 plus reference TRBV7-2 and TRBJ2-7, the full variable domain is GAGVSQSPSNKVTEKGKDVELRCDPISGHTALYWYRQSLGQGLEFLIYFQGNSAPDKSGLPSDRFSAERTGGSVSTLTIQRTQQEDSAVYLCASSLLASYEQYFGPGTRLTVT.

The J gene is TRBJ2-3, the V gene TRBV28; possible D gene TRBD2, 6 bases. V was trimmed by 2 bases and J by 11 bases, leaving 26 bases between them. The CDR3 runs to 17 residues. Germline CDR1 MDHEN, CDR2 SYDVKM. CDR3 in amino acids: CASSLPLADPHKRVQYF. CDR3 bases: TGTGCCAGCAGTTTACCCTTAGCGGACCCTCATAAAAGGGTGCAGTATTTT.

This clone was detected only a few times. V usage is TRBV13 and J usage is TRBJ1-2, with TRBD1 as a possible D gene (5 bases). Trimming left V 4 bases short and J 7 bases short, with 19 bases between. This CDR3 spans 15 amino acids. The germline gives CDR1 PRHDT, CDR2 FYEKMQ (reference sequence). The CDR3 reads CASSSRDFLGFGYTF. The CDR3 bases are TGTGCCAGCAGCTCCCGGGACTTCCTTGGGTTTGGCTACACCTTC.

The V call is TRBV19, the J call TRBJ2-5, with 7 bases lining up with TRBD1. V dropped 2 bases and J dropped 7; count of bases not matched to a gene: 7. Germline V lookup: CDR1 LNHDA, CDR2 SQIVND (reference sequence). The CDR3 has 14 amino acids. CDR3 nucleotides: TGTGCCAGTAGTATACCGGGACAGAGAAGGACCCAGTACTTC. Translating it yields CASSIPGQRRTQYF.

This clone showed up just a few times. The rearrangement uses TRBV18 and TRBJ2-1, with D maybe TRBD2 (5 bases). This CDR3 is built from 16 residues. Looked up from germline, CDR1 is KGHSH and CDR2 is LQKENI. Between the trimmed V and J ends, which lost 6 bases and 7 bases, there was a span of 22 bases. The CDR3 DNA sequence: TGTGCCAGCTCGAGCTTGTGGTCCGAGGGCCGTAATGAGCAGTTCTTC. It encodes CASSSLWSEGRNEQFF.

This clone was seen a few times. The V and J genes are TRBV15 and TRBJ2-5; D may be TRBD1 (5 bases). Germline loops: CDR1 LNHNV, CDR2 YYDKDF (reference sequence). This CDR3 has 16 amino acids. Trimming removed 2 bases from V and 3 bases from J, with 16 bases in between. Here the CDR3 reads CATSRRGGRGKETQYF. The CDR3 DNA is TGTGCCACCAGCAGAAGAGGTGGTAGGGGCAAAGAGACCCAGTACTTC.

In DNA form, the CDR3 reads TGCGCCAGCAAACCTCCCGGACTAGCATCCTTTAGGGAGACCCAGTACTTC. Translating gives CASKPPGLASFRETQYF. V and J are TRBV5-1 and TRBJ2-5; 8 positions agree with TRBD2. The germline gives CDR1 SGHRS, CDR2 YFSETQ. The CDR3 consists of 17 residues. J was trimmed by 5 bases and V by 6 bases; bases with no gene match: 18.

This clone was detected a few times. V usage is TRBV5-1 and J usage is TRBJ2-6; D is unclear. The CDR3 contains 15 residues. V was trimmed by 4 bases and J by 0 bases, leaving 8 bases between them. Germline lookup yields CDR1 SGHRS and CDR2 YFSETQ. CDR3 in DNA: TGCGCCAGCAGCCGTTACAGCTCTGGGGCCAACGTCCTGACTTTC. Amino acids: CASSRYSSGANVLTF.

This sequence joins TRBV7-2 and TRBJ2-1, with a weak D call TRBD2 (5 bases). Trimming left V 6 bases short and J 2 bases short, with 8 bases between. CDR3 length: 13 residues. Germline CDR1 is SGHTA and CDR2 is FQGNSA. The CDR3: CASRPGTYNEQFF. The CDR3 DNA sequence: TGTGCCAGCAGGCCCGGGACCTACAATGAGCAGTTCTTC.

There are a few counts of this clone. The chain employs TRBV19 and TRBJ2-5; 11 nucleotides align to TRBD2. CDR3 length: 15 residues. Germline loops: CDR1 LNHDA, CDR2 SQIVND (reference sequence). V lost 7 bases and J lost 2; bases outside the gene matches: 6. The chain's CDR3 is CASTAGTSGQETQYF. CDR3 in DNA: TGTGCCAGTACAGCCGGGACTAGCGGACAAGAGACCCAGTACTTC.

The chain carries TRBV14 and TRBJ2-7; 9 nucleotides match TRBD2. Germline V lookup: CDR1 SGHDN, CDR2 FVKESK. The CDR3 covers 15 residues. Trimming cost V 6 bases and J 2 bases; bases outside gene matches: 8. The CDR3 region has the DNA TGTGCCAGCAGACTTAGCGGGAGTGTAACCTACGAGCAGTACTTC. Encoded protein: CASRLSGSVTYEQYF.

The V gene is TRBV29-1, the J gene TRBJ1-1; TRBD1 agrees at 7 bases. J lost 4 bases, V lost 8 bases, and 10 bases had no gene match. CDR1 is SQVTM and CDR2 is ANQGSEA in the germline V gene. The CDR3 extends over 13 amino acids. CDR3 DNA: TGCAGCCTGAGGGGACAGACGACCACTGAAGCTTTCTTT. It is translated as CSLRGQTTTEAFF.